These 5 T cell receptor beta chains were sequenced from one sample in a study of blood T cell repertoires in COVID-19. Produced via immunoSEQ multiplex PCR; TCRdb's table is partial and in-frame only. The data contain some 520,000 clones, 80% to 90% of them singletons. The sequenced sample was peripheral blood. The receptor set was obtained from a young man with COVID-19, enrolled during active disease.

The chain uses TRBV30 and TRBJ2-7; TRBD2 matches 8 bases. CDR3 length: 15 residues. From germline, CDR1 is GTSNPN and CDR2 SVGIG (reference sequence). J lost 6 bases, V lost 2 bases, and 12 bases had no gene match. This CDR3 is CAWSPRAGARLEQYF. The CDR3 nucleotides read TGTGCCTGGAGTCCTCGAGCGGGAGCTCGTCTCGAGCAGTACTTC.

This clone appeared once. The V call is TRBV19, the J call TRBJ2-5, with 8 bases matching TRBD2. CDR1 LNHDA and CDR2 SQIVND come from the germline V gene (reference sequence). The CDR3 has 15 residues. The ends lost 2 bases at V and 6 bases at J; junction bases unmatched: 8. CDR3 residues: CASSISSGLLKTQYF. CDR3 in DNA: TGTGCCAGTAGTATATCTAGCGGGTTGTTAAAGACCCAGTACTTC. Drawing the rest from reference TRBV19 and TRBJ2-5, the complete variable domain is DGGITQSPKYLFRKEGQNVTLSCEQNLNHDAMYWYRQDPGQGLRLIYYSQIVNDFQKGDIAEGYSVSREKKESFPLTVTSAQKNPTAFYLCASSISSGLLKTQYFGPGTRLLVL.

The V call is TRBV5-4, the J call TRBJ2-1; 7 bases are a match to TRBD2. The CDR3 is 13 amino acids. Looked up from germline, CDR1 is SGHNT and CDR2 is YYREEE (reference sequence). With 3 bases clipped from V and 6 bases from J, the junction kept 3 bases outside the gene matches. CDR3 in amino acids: CASSWGTINEQFF. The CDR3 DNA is TGTGCCAGCAGCTGGGGGACTATCAATGAGCAGTTCTTC.

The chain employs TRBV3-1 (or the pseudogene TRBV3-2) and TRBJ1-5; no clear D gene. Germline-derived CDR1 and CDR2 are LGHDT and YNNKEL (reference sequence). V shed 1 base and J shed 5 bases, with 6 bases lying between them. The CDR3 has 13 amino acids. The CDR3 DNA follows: TGTGCCAGCAGCCAAGGGTCGGATCAGCCCCAGCATTTT. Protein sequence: CASSQGSDQPQHF.

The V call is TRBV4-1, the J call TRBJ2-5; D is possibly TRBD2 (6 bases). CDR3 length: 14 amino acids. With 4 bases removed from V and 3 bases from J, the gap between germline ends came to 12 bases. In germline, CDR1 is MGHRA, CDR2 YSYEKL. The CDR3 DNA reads TGCGCCAGCAGCCCGGAGTGGGGGGAAGAGACCCAGTACTTC. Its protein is CASSPEWGEETQYF.